This passage covers 8 T cell receptor beta chains from one sample sequenced in a study of STAT3 mutations in large granular lymphocyte leukemia. Study-wide results and limits: Every T-LGLL patient had at least one immunodominant TCRbeta clonotype.

Antigen specificity for these receptors is unknown. Sequenced by immunoSEQ multiplex PCR; TCRdb stores in-frame clones only, minus some. The repertoire holds tens of thousands of clones, with roughly 88% as singletons. Sample: PBMCs. Source of these receptors: a human donor with T large granular lymphocyte leukemia. Some clones in this sample may be carry-over from other donors' samples.

The rearrangement joins TRBV18 to TRBJ2-5; 12 bases fit TRBD2. V was pared by 6 bases and J by 5 bases, with 4 bases of the junction left unmatched. The CDR3 length is 14 residues. Germline-derived CDR1 and CDR2 are KGHSH and LQKENI. The CDR3 here is CASSLAGGQETQYF. The CDR3 bases are TGTGCCAGCTCCCTAGCGGGGGGGCAGGAGACCCAGTACTTC.

CDR3 protein: CASSPQGYQPQHF. The CDR3 bases are TGTGCCAGCAGCCCACAGGGCTATCAGCCCCAGCATTTT. The chain carries TRBV6-5 and TRBJ1-5, with a possible D match to TRBD1 (6 bases). The germline V gene has CDR1 MNHEY and CDR2 SVGAGI. The CDR3 runs 13 residues. Trimming removed 6 bases at V and 5 bases at J, with 11 bases between.

The chain couples TRBV27 to TRBJ2-7; 11 positions match TRBD1. The CDR3 extends over 15 amino acids. In germline, CDR1 is MNHEY, CDR2 SMNVEV (reference sequence). With V trimmed by 3 bases and J by 4 bases, 5 bases remained unmatched. CDR3 sequence: CASSLGQGGTYEQYF. The CDR3 region has the DNA TGTGCCAGCAGTTTGGGACAGGGGGGAACGTACGAGCAGTACTTC.

This clone has a handful of counts. The V call is TRBV6-6, the J call TRBJ2-3; D not resolved. CDR3 length: 13 residues. Trimming took 1 base from V and 3 from J, leaving 5 bases between them. Germline lookup yields CDR1 MNHNY and CDR2 SVGAGI (reference sequence). The CDR3 bases are TGTGCCAGCAGTTACTTGGAGACAGATACGCAGTATTTT. Amino acids: CASSYLETDTQYF.

The chain carries TRBV15 and TRBJ1-2; tentative D call: TRBD1 (5 bases). CDR1 and CDR2 (germline): LNHNV, YYDKDF (reference sequence). Between the trimmed V and J ends, which lost 3 bases and 4 bases, there was a span of 15 bases. CDR3 length equals 15 residues. The CDR3 is CATSRDRDGLYGYTF. The CDR3 DNA sequence: TGTGCCACCAGCAGGGACCGGGACGGCCTCTATGGCTACACCTTC.

For the CDR3, the DNA is TGTGCCAGCAGTTACTCGAAACAGCAACCCTATGGCTACACCTTC. Translating gives CASSYSKQQPYGYTF. The J gene is TRBJ1-2, the V gene TRBV6-6; D remains ambiguous. V was clipped by 0 bases and J by 4 bases, with 12 bases between them. The germline V gene has CDR1 MNHNY and CDR2 SVGAGI (reference sequence). CDR3 length: 15 residues.

The chain has TRBV7-9 and TRBJ1-2; D uncertain. The CDR3 spans 15 residues. V was trimmed by 4 bases and J by 5 bases, leaving 17 bases between them. The germline V gene encodes CDR1 SEHNR and CDR2 FQNEAQ (reference sequence). For the CDR3, the DNA is TGTGCCAGCAGCTCCCCATTGGGGTGGGAATATGGCTACACCTTC. As protein: CASSSPLGWEYGYTF.

V and J are TRBV13 and TRBJ2-7; possibly TRBD1 for D (6 bases). From germline, CDR1 is PRHDT and CDR2 FYEKMQ (reference sequence). V shed 10 bases and J shed 2 bases, with 18 bases lying between them. The CDR3 sequence is 14 residues long. This chain's CDR3 is CATRGPGAPYEQYV. For the CDR3, the DNA is TGTGCCACCCGGGGCCCAGGGGCCCCCTACGAGCAGTACGTC.